A selection of T cell receptor beta chains follows, all from one sample in a study of shared clonotypes between healthy human individuals. Clones were sequenced by immunoSEQ multiplex PCR, and TCRdb holds only the in-frame ones, with some missing. The table lists roughly 1,500,000 clones, 95% to 99% of them singletons. The sequenced sample was naive CD4+ T cells sorted from blood. The receptors stem from a man between 25 and 39 years old in good health. Each CDR3 is given with its conserved first and last residue. Each record gives: J gene, D gene, V gene, clone size, CDR3 protein, CDR3 DNA. D genes are given only for firm matches. Expanded clones get a size class; other rows say once, few or many, or leave the size out.

TRBJ2-7,TRBD1,TRBV28,NA,CASSFSGTGEVSYEQYF,TGTGCCAGCAGTTTTTCTGGGACAGGGGAAGTTTCCTACGAGCAGTACTTC
TRBJ2-2,TRBD2,TRBV9,NA,CASSVGLAGGHTGELFF,TGTGCCAGCAGCGTAGGTCTCGCGGGGGGACACACCGGGGAGCTGTTTTTT
TRBJ2-7,NA,TRBV12-1,NA,CASSFRGQGLHEQYF,TGTGCCAGCAGCTTTAGAGGACAGGGGCTCCACGAGCAGTACTTC
TRBJ2-7,NA,TRBV9,NA,CASSVVGAQGGEQYF,TGTGCCAGCAGCGTAGTCGGGGCCCAGGGAGGCGAGCAGTACTTC
TRBJ1-1,NA,TRBV6-4,NA,CASRRNLATEAFF,TGTGCCAGCCGTAGAAATCTAGCCACTGAAGCTTTCTTT
TRBJ1-4,TRBD1,TRBV6-5,NA,CASSYLTGAQGVKLFF,TGTGCCAGCAGTTACTTGACAGGGGCCCAGGGAGTAAAACTGTTTTTT
TRBJ2-3,TRBD1,TRBV5-1,NA,CASSLAGTGSTDTQYF,TGCGCCAGCAGCTTGGCCGGGACAGGTTCCACAGATACGCAGTATTTT
TRBJ2-7,NA,TRBV9,NA,CASSVGGTYEQYF,TGTGCCAGCAGCGTTGGCGGGACGTACGAGCAGTACTTC
TRBJ1-4,NA,TRBV29-1,NA,CSVAGDGYEKLFF,TGCAGCGTTGCCGGGGACGGATATGAAAAACTGTTTTTT
TRBJ2-7,NA,TRBV29-1,NA,CSVGAAYEQYF,TGCAGCGTTGGAGCAGCCTACGAGCAGTACTTC
TRBJ2-1,NA,TRBV5-1,NA,CASSGGLGEVNEQFF,TGCGCCAGCAGCGGCGGGCTGGGAGAGGTCAATGAGCAGTTCTTC
TRBJ2-7,NA,TRBV28,once,CASRSTGRVYEQYF,TGTGCCAGCAGATCCACAGGGCGTGTCTACGAGCAGTACTTC
TRBJ1-1,TRBD1,TRBV5-1,NA,CASSNRQGVDTEAFF,TGCGCCAGCAGCAACAGACAGGGGGTGGACACTGAAGCTTTCTTT
TRBJ1-5,NA,TRBV11-1,NA,CASSQRGNQPQHF,TGTGCCAGCAGCCAGCGGGGGAATCAGCCCCAGCATTTT
TRBJ1-5,NA,TRBV28,few,CASWDLVSNQPQHF,TGTGCCAGCTGGGATTTAGTGAGCAATCAGCCCCAGCATTTT
TRBJ2-3,TRBD2,TRBV28,NA,CASSYSGLLTDTQYF,TGTGCCAGCAGTTATTCGGGACTACTCACAGATACGCAGTATTTT
TRBJ2-1,NA,TRBV7-6,NA,CASSLWETGNEQFF,TGTGCCAGCAGCCTTTGGGAGACCGGGAATGAGCAGTTCTTC
TRBJ2-1,NA,TRBV5-4,NA,CASTLGGALNYNEQFF,TGTGCCAGCACCCTCGGTGGGGCGCTAAATTACAATGAGCAGTTCTTC
TRBJ2-7,TRBD1,TRBV6-5,once,CASTNQGVPYEQYF,TGTGCCAGCACCAACCAGGGGGTTCCCTACGAGCAGTACTTC
TRBJ2-5,NA,TRBV2,NA,CASSGRANQETQYF,TGTGCCAGCAGTGGTCGAGCAAACCAAGAGACCCAGTACTTC
TRBJ1-1,TRBD1,TRBV2,NA,CASRTTGGTEAFF,TGTGCCAGCAGGACTACAGGGGGCACTGAAGCTTTCTTT
TRBJ1-2,NA,TRBV11-2,once,CASSPGGTSPGTF,TGTGCCAGCAGCCCTGGGGGGACCAGCCCGGGCACCTTC
TRBJ2-5,NA,TRBV9,NA,CASSVNGHSQETQYF,TGTGCCAGCAGCGTAAACGGACACTCACAAGAGACCCAGTACTTC
TRBJ2-5,TRBD2,TRBV10-2,NA,CASLAGVVETQYF,TGCGCCAGTTTAGCGGGAGTCGTCGAGACCCAGTACTTC
TRBJ2-7,TRBD2,TRBV29-1,NA,CSVLTPGLAGGEQYF,TGCAGCGTTCTGACACCGGGACTAGCGGGAGGCGAGCAGTACTTC
TRBJ2-2,NA,TRBV11-3,NA,CASSGSPNTGELFF,TGTGCCAGCAGCGGGTCTCCGAACACCGGGGAGCTGTTTTTT
TRBJ1-5,NA,TRBV6-5,NA,CASSNARGFNQPQHF,TGTGCCAGCAGCAACGCACGGGGGTTTAATCAGCCCCAGCATTTT
TRBJ2-2,TRBD1,TRBV14,NA,CASRLTGTGHTGELFF,TGTGCCAGCAGACTGACCGGGACAGGGCACACCGGGGAGCTGTTTTTT
TRBJ2-5,TRBD2,TRBV11-3,NA,CASSPGSAGRETQYF,TGTGCCAGCAGCCCGGGATCAGCGGGACGGGAGACCCAGTACTTC
TRBJ1-1,NA,TRBV18,NA,CASSPSRDTEAFF,TGTGCCAGCTCTCCCTCCCGGGACACTGAAGCTTTCTTT
TRBJ2-5,TRBD2,TRBV2,NA,CASREGLAETQYF,TGTGCCAGCAGAGAGGGACTAGCGGAGACCCAGTACTTC
TRBJ2-3,NA,TRBV10-1,NA,CASSHRGGTQYF,TGCGCCAGCAGCCATAGGGGCGGTACGCAGTATTTT
TRBJ1-5,NA,TRBV6-1,few,CASSETRSSQHF,TGTGCCAGCAGTGAAACCCGGTCGTCCCAGCATTTT
TRBJ2-5,NA,TRBV27,NA,CASSARSRGETQYF,TGTGCCAGCTCCGCCAGGAGCCGGGGAGAGACCCAGTACTTC
TRBJ1-1,TRBD1,TRBV5-1,NA,CASSFGQGATNTEAFF,TGCGCCAGCAGCTTCGGTCAGGGGGCTACGAACACTGAAGCTTTCTTT
TRBJ1-1,NA,TRBV9,NA,CASSPNRGRAFF,TGTGCCAGCAGCCCCAACCGAGGAAGAGCTTTCTTT
TRBJ1-1,NA,TRBV13,NA,CASSFSENTEAFF,TGTGCCAGCAGCTTCTCAGAGAACACTGAAGCTTTCTTT
TRBJ2-5,NA,TRBV30,NA,CAWSAGRSETQYF,TGTGCCTGGAGTGCGGGACGTTCAGAGACCCAGTACTTC
TRBJ1-2,TRBD1,TRBV28,NA,CASRQGAVSYGYTF,TGTGCCAGCAGACAGGGGGCGGTTAGCTATGGCTACACCTTC
TRBJ1-5,TRBD1,TRBV19,NA,CASSIRGQGRNQPQHF,TGTGCCAGTAGTATACGTGGACAGGGGAGGAATCAGCCCCAGCATTTT
TRBJ1-5,NA,TRBV7-2,once,CASSSRGGQPQHF,TGTGCCAGCAGTAGTAGGGGTGGGCAGCCCCAGCATTTT
TRBJ2-6,TRBD2,TRBV18,NA,CASSSRLAGEGSGANVLTF,TGTGCCAGCTCATCCCGACTAGCGGGAGAGGGGTCTGGGGCCAACGTCCTGACTTTC
TRBJ1-2,NA,TRBV28,NA,CASSVPQGRIYGYTF,TGTGCCAGCAGTGTCCCACAGGGTCGGATCTATGGCTACACCTTC
TRBJ2-2,NA,TRBV19,NA,CASSMGDYTGELFF,TGTGCCAGTAGTATGGGGGACTACACCGGGGAGCTGTTTTTT
TRBJ2-7,NA,TRBV4-3,NA,CASSHYRDGPYEQYF,TGCGCCAGCAGCCATTACCGGGACGGCCCCTACGAGCAGTACTTC
TRBJ2-2,TRBD2,TRBV6-4,NA,CASSVERLAGGYTGELFF,TGTGCCAGCAGTGTCGAACGACTAGCGGGAGGGTACACCGGGGAGCTGTTTTTT
TRBJ1-1,TRBD1,TRBV7-9,NA,CASSSIKDRALVAFF,TGTGCCAGCAGCTCGATTAAGGACAGGGCTTTGGTAGCTTTCTTT
TRBJ2-5,NA,TRBV6-5,NA,CASSYSRLGGETQYF,TGTGCCAGCAGTTACTCGAGACTAGGCGGGGAGACCCAGTACTTC